This T cell receptor beta chain comes out of a study of shared clonotypes between healthy human individuals. In the study overall: The donor group consisted of two women and a few men, aged 18 to 49. Study-level points and caveats: Specimens sampled were limited to blood, with tissue repertoires likely differing.

On this clone itself: Its antigen is not identified. Distinct nucleotide sequences in the sample also encode this CDR3.

Splitting of CD4+ cells produced CD45RA+ naive and CD45RA-negative memory subsets. Sequencing used immunoSEQ multiplex PCR; TCRdb keeps in-frame clones, though not all of them. Seen here are roughly 650,000 clones, around 97% observed once, and the top ten hold 0.045% to 0.07%. J was trimmed by 0 bases and V by 1 base; bases with no gene match: 0. The CDR3 is 16 residues long. Germline-derived CDR1 and CDR2 are LGHNA and YNFKEQ. The chain couples TRBV4-2 to TRBJ2-2; 9 bases fit TRBD2. Input material: naive CD4+ T cells sorted from blood. The subset was: CD45RA+ positively selected. This clonotype was sampled from a woman aged 25 to 45 in good health. The CDR3 DNA is TGTGCCAGCAGCCAAGGACTAGCGGCGAACACCGGGGAGCTGTTTTTT. It is translated as CASSQGLAANTGELFF.